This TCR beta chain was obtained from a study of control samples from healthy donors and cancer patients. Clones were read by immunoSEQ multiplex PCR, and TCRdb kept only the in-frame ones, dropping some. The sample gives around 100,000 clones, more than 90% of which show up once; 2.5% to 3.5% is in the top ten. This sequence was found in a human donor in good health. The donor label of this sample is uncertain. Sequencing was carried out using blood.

In DNA form, the CDR3 reads TGTGCCAGCAGCCGTCCTTTGGGGGAACGCGCTCAGCCCCAGCATTTT. As protein: CASSRPLGERAQPQHF. The chain carries TRBV6-2 or TRBV6-3 and TRBJ1-5; the D gene is possibly TRBD1 (5 bases). Germline V gene sequence: CDR1 MNHEY, CDR2 SVGEGT. The CDR3 is 16 amino acids. Trimming took 6 bases from V and 6 from J, leaving 21 bases between them.